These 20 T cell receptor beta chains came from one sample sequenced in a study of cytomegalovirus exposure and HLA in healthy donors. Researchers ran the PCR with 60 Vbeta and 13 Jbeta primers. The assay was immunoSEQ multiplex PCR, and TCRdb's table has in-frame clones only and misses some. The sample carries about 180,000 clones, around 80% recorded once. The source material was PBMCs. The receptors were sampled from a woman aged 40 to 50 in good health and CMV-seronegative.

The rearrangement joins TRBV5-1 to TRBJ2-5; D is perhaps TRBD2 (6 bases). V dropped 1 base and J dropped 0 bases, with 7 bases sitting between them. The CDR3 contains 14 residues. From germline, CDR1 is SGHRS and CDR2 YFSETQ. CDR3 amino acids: CASSLWGDQETQYF. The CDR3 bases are TGCGCCAGCAGCTTGTGGGGGGACCAAGAGACCCAGTACTTC.

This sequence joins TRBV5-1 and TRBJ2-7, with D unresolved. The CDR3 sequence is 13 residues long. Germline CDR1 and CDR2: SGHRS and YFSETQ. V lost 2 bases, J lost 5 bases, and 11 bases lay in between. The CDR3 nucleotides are TGCGCCAGCAGCTTAGTAGATTCCCACGAGCAGTACTTC. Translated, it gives CASSLVDSHEQYF.

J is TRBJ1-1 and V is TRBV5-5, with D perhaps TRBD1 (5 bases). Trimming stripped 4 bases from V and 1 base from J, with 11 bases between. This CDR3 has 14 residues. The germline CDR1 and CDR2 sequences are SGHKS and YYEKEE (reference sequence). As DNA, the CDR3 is TGTGCCAGCAGCACAGGCGGGGAGAACACTGAAGCTTTCTTT. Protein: CASSTGGENTEAFF. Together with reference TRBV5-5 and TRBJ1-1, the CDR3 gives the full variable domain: DAGVTQSPTHLIKTRGQQVTLRCSPISGHKSVSWYQQVLGQGPQFIFQYYEKEERGRGNFPDRFSARQFPNYSSELNVNALLLGDSALYLCASSTGGENTEAFFGQGTRLTVV.

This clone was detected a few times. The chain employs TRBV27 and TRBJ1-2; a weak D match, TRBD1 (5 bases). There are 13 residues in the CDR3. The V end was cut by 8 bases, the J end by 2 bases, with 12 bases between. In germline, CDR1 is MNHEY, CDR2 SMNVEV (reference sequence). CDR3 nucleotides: TGTGCCAGCGGGATCGGGGGGAACTATGGCTACACCTTC. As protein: CASGIGGNYGYTF.

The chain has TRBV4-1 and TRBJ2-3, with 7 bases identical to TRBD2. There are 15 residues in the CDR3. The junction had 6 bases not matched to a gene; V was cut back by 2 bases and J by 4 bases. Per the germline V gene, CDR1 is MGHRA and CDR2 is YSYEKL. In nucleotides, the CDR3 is TGCGCCAGCAGCCAAAGGCTAGCGGAGGCAGATACGCAGTATTTT. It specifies CASSQRLAEADTQYF.

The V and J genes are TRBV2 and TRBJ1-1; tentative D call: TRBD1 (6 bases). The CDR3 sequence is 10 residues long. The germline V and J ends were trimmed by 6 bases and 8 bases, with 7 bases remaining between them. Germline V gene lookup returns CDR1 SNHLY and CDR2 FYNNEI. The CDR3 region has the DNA TGTGCCAGCAGACAGGGAGAAGCTTTCTTT. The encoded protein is CASRQGEAFF.

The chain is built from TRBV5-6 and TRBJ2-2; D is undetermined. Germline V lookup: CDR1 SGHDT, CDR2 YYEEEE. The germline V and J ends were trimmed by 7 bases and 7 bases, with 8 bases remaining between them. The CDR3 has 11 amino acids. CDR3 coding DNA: TGTGCCAGCTCTCGAGACGGGGAGCTGTTTTTT. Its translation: CASSRDGELFF.

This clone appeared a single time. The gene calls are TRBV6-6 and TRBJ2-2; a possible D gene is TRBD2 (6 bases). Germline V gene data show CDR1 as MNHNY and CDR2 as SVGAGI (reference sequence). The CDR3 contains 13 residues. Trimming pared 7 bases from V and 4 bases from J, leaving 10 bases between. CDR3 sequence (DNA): TGTGCCAGCACCAGCGGGCTCACCGGGGAGCTGTTTTTT. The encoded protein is CASTSGLTGELFF.

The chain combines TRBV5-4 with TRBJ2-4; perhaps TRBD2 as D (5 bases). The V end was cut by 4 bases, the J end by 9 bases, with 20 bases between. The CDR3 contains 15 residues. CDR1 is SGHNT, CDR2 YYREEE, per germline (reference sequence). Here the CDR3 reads CASSRPEGAHGIQYF. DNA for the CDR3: TGTGCCAGCAGCCGCCCTGAGGGAGCCCACGGCATTCAGTACTTC.

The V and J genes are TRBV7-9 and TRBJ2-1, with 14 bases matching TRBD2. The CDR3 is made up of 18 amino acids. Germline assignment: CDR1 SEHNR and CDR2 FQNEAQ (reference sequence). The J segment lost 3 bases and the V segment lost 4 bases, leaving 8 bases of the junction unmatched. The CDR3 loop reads CASSSGLAGDDIYNEQFF. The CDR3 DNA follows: TGTGCCAGCAGCTCGGGACTAGCGGGAGACGACATCTACAATGAGCAGTTCTTC.

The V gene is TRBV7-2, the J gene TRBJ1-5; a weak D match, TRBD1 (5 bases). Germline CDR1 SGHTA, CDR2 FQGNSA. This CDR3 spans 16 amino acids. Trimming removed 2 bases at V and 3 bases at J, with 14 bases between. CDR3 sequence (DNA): TGTGCCAGCAGCTTAACATCGCAGGGCTTCAATCAGCCCCAGCATTTT. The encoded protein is CASSLTSQGFNQPQHF.

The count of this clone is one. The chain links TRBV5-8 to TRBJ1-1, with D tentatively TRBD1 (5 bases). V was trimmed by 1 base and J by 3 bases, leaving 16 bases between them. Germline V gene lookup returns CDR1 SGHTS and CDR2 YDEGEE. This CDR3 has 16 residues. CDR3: CASSLKLGVVYTEAFF. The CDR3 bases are TGTGCCAGCAGCTTGAAGTTAGGGGTTGTTTACACTGAAGCTTTCTTT.

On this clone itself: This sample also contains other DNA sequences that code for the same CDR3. CDR3 sequence: CASSSPDRSYEQYF. The CDR3 coding sequence is TGTGCCAGCAGCTCACCCGACAGATCCTACGAGCAGTACTTC. The V and J genes are TRBV7-2 and TRBJ2-7; a weak D match, TRBD1 (5 bases). There are 14 residues in the CDR3. Germline loops: CDR1 SGHTA, CDR2 FQGNSA. V was clipped by 4 bases and J by 1 base, with 11 bases between them.

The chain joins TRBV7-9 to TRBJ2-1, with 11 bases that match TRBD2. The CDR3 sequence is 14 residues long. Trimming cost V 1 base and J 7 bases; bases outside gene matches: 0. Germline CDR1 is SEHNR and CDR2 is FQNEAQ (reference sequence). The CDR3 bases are TGTGCCAGCAGCTTAGTAGCGGGAGGGAATGAGCAGTTCTTC. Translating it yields CASSLVAGGNEQFF.

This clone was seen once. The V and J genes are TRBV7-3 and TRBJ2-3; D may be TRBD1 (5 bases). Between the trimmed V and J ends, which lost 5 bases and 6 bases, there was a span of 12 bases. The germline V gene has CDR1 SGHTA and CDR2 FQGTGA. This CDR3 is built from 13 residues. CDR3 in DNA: TGTGCCAGCAGCCCCATAGGGGCGGATACGCAGTATTTT. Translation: CASSPIGADTQYF.

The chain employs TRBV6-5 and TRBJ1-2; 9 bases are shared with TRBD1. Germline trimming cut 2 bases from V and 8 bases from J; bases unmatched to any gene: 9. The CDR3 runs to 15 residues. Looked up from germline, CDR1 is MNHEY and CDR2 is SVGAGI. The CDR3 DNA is TGTGCCAGCAGTTACACAGGGGGCGGTGTTGACGGCTACACCTTC. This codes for CASSYTGGGVDGYTF.

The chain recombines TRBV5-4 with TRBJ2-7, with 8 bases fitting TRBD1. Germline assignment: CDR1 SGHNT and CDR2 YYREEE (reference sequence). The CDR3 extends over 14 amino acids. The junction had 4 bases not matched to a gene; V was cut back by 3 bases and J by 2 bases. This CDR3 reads CASSSQGGPYEQYF. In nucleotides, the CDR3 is TGTGCCAGCAGCTCACAGGGGGGCCCCTACGAGCAGTACTTC.

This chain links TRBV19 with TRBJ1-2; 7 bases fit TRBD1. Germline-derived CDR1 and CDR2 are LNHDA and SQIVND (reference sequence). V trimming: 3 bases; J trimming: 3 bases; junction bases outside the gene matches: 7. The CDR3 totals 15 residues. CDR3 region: CASSMGTDSYYGYTF. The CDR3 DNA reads TGTGCCAGTAGTATGGGGACAGACTCCTACTATGGCTACACCTTC.

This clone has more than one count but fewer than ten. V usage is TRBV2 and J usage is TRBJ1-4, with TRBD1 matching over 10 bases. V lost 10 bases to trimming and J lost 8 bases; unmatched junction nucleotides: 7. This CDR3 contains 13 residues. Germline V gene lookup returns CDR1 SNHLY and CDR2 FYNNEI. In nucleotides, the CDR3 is TGTGCCACCGAGACAGGGGGCGACGAAAAACTGTTTTTT. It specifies CATETGGDEKLFF.

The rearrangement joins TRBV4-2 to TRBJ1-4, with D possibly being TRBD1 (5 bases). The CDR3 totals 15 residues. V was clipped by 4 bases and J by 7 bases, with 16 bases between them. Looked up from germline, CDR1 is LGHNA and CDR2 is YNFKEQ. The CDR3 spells CASSRGGYDGEKLFF. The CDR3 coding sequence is TGTGCCAGCAGCCGGGGGGGATATGATGGTGAAAAACTGTTTTTT.